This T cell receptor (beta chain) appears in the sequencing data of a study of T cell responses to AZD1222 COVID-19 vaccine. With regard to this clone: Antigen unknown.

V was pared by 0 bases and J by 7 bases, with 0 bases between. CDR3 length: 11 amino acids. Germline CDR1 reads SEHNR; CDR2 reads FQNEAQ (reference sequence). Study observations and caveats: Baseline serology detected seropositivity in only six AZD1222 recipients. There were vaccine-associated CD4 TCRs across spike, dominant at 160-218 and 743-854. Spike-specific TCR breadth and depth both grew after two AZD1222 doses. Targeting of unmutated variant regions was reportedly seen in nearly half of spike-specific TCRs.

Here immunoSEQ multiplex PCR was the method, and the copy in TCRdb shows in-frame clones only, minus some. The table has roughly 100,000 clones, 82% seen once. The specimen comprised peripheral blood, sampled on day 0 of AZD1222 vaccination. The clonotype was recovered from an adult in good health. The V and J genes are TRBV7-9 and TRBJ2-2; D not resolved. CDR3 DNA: TGTGCCAGCAGCTTAGCCGGGGAGCTGTTTTTT. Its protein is CASSLAGELFF.